This T cell receptor beta chain was captured in a study of shared clonotypes between healthy human individuals. Generated by immunoSEQ multiplex PCR, the TCRdb table keeps only in-frame clones and is missing some. The data show 850,000 to 1,200,000 clones, about 75% seen once. To note about this clone: As yet, its antigen is unknown.

The CDR3 has 14 amino acids. CD4+ cells yielded CD45RA+ naive and CD45RA-negative memory subsets. Study results and caveats: Donor clonotype sharing was expected to depend on sequencing depth. Generation probabilities were higher for clonotypes shared across all four sorted-subset donors than for unshared ones. For sorted subsets, rarefaction showed incomplete sequencing despite large depth.

Sequenced sample: memory CD4+ T cells sorted from blood. Subset specified: CD45RA-negative fraction. The J gene is TRBJ2-5, the V gene TRBV12-2; the D call in the table, TRBD2, was not verified against the DNA. TRBV12-2 is classified as a pseudogene. The sequence derives from a man aged 18 to 29 in good health. This CDR3 is CASRLKGVEETQYF. The CDR3, as DNA: TGTGCAAGTCGCTTAAAGGGAGTCGAAGAGACCCAGTACTTC.